The 2 T cell receptor beta chains presented below share a single source sample, sequenced in a study of vaccination effects on CD4 cells after COVID-19 (dated by TCRdb to 2021 to 2024). In the ViraFEST assay, PBMC were stimulated with viral peptide pools, and antigen-specific CD4+ T cell clonotypes were then identified by expansion using TCR sequencing. After about 10 days of culture, CD4+ T cells were isolated with the EasySep CD4+ T cell isolation kit. Healthy vaccine recipients had no prior SARS-CoV-2 infection, confirmed by negative nucleocapsid antibodies before and after vaccination. Their cognate antigens are unknown. The library relied on the immunoSEQ multiplex PCR assay. TCRdb retrieved this table from immuneACCESS and kept in-frame rearrangements only. Not all clones are present; in checked studies, unresolved V genes account for under half, and no reason is known for the remainder. For this sample there are 55,000 to 75,000 clones; 70% to 80% appear just once. About 3% of the sample lies in the top ten.

The source was CD4+ T cells from PBMCs cultured with HCoV-NL63 spike peptides, collected before COVID-19 vaccination. The cell subset or site label corresponds to: HCoV-NL63 spike overlapping peptide pool stimulation. These receptors all stem from a human donor who received a COVID-19 vaccine.

This sequence joins TRBV2 and TRBJ2-5; D gene uncertain. The CDR3 is 11 residues long. CDR1 is SNHLY and CDR2 is FYNNEI in the germline V gene. Trimming took 4 bases from V and 5 from J, leaving 5 bases between them. The CDR3 coding sequence is TGTGCCAGCAGTGGAAGTGAGACCCAGTACTTC. This gives the protein CASSGSETQYF.

The V gene is TRBV19, the J gene TRBJ2-3, with a tentative D call TRBD2 (6 bases). The ends were cut back, 3 bases at V and 2 bases at J, with 15 bases in the middle. This CDR3 is 16 amino acids long. CDR1 and CDR2 from the germline V gene are LNHDA and SQIVND (reference sequence). The CDR3 region has the DNA TGTGCCAGTAGTATTTCCCGTGGGGGGAACACAGATACGCAGTATTTT. Translated: CASSISRGGNTDTQYF.